The 12 T cell receptor beta chains listed next were all sequenced from one sample in a study of shared T cell receptors in the human thymus. The method was immunoSEQ multiplex PCR; TCRdb's version includes in-frame clones alone and lacks a portion of them. The sample includes 600,000 or so clones, around 87% of them seen just once. These data were also filed under a second study, of human thymus T cells.

The sample was thymocytes. The source is a boy in the first two years of life with a congenital heart defect.

The chain uses TRBV4-3 and TRBJ1-3; perhaps TRBD1 as D (5 bases). Germline V gene sequence: CDR1 LGHNA, CDR2 YSLEER. This CDR3 comprises 16 residues. Trimming cost V 0 bases and J 5 bases, with 14 bases left between them. The CDR3 coding sequence is TGCGCCAGCAGCCAAGATGGCAGGGCCACCAGAAACACCATATATTTT. This sequence encodes CASSQDGRATRNTIYF.

The gene calls are TRBV4-3 and TRBJ1-1; D possibly corresponds to TRBD1 (5 bases). CDR1 and CDR2 (germline): LGHNA, YSLEER. V was trimmed by 4 bases and J by 0 bases, leaving 18 bases between them. The CDR3 sequence is 17 residues long. The CDR3 here is CASSPRKTEGMNTEAFF. The CDR3 DNA sequence: TGCGCCAGCAGCCCTCGGAAGACAGAAGGGATGAACACTGAAGCTTTCTTT.

J is TRBJ1-1 and V is TRBV7-9; unclear D gene. The germline gives CDR1 SEHNR, CDR2 FQNEAQ (reference sequence). Trimming took 5 bases from V and 4 from J, leaving 8 bases between them. The CDR3 contains 12 residues. CDR3 coding DNA: TGTGCCAGCAGCCGGGTGGGCACTGAAGCTTTCTTT. As protein: CASSRVGTEAFF.

The chain combines TRBV19 with TRBJ2-3; a weak D match, TRBD2 (6 bases). Germline loops: CDR1 LNHDA, CDR2 SQIVND (reference sequence). Trimming removed 3 bases from V and 6 bases from J, with 10 bases in between. The CDR3 runs 13 residues. The CDR3 region has the DNA TGTGCCAGTAGTATCCGACTAGTCGATACGCAGTATTTT. It codes for CASSIRLVDTQYF.

This chain connects TRBV13 to TRBJ2-7; 7 nucleotides agree with TRBD1. The germline V gene encodes CDR1 PRHDT and CDR2 FYEKMQ (reference sequence). J was trimmed by 5 bases and V by 1 base; bases with no gene match: 8. The CDR3 covers 15 residues. The CDR3, as DNA: TGTGCCAGCAGCTTAGACGTAGCGCAGGGGGACGAGCAGTACTTC. Translated: CASSLDVAQGDEQYF.

The genes are TRBV12-5 and TRBJ2-3; TRBD1 is a possible D gene (6 bases). V gave up 5 bases and J gave up 1 base, with 10 bases separating them. CDR3 length equals 14 residues. Germline CDR1 is LGHNT and CDR2 is FRNRAP. DNA of the CDR3: TGTGCTAGTGGTGAGGGGGAACGCACAGATACGCAGTATTTT. Its protein is CASGEGERTDTQYF.

This sequence joins TRBV7-2 and TRBJ2-7, with a tentative D call TRBD1 (5 bases). The CDR3 runs 12 residues. The germline V gene encodes CDR1 SGHTA and CDR2 FQGNSA. V lost 1 base and J 5 bases, leaving 6 bases between the germline ends. CDR3 in amino acids: CASSLEGNEQYF. The DNA for the CDR3 is TGTGCCAGCAGCTTAGAGGGGAACGAGCAGTACTTC.

The gene calls are TRBV13 and TRBJ2-7; TRBD2 agrees at 11 bases. The junction had 4 bases not matched to a gene; V was cut back by 5 bases and J by 1 base. CDR3 length equals 15 residues. Germline CDR1 and CDR2: PRHDT and FYEKMQ (reference sequence). DNA for the CDR3: TGTGCCAGCAGCCTCGGGACTAGCGGTTCCTACGAGCAGTACTTC. As protein: CASSLGTSGSYEQYF.

This clone was recorded once. V gene TRBV18 combines with J gene TRBJ2-5, with 9 bases lining up with TRBD1. The J call is in doubt because the DNA end fits TRBJ2-7 better. Germline CDR1 reads KGHSH; CDR2 reads LQKENI. This CDR3 is 15 amino acids long. The CDR3 spells CASSPDRGSSYEQYF. CDR3 coding DNA: TGTGCCAGCTCACCGGACAGGGGTAGCTCCTACGAGCAGTACTTC.

The chain carries TRBV9 and TRBJ2-1, with TRBD1 identical over 8 bases. The CDR3 is 13 residues long. CDR1 and CDR2 from the germline V gene are SGDLS and YYNGEE. Trimming cost V 0 bases and J 10 bases; bases outside gene matches: 3. The CDR3 DNA sequence: TGTGCCAGCAGCGTAGAACAGGGGGACGAGCAGTTCTTC. The encoded protein is CASSVEQGDEQFF.

The chain employs TRBV5-1 and TRBJ2-3, with TRBD2 as a possible D gene (6 bases). The V end lost 2 bases, the J end lost 2 bases, and 12 bases lay between the germline ends. Germline V gene sequence: CDR1 SGHRS, CDR2 YFSETQ. The CDR3 is 15 amino acids. This CDR3 reads CASSFKWGDTDTQYF. CDR3 DNA: TGCGCCAGCAGCTTTAAGTGGGGGGACACAGATACGCAGTATTTT. The entire variable domain, with the rest obtained from reference TRBV5-1 and TRBJ2-3, is as follows: KAGVTQTPRYLIKTRGQQVTLSCSPISGHRSVSWYQQTPGQGLQFLFEYFSETQRNKGNFPGRFSGRQFSNSRSEMNVSTLELGDSALYLCASSFKWGDTDTQYFGPGTRLTVL.

In the case of this clone: Other DNA sequences in this specimen translate into the identical CDR3. The rearrangement joins TRBV5-6 to TRBJ1-1; D remains ambiguous. The CDR3 has 12 residues. Germline V gene lookup returns CDR1 SGHDT and CDR2 YYEEEE. Trimming cost V 2 bases and J 1 base, with 3 bases left between them. CDR3 DNA sequence: TGTGCCAGCAGCTTTAGGAACACTGAAGCTTTCTTT. Translated, it gives CASSFRNTEAFF.